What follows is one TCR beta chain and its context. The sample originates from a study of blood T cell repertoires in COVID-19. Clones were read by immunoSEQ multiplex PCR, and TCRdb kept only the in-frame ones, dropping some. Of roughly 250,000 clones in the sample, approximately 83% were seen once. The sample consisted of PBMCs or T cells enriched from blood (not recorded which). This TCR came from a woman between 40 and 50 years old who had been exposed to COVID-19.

CDR3 nucleotide sequence: TGTGCCAGCTCACCAACAGGGGGAGTAGCCGGGGAGCTGTTTTTT. Protein product: CASSPTGGVAGELFF. This chain uses TRBV18 with TRBJ2-2; 8 bases are shared with TRBD1. CDR3 length: 15 residues. With 2 bases clipped from V and 6 bases from J, the junction kept 5 bases outside the gene matches. Germline V gene data show CDR1 as KGHSH and CDR2 as LQKENI.